The next 26 T cell receptor beta chains were all read from a single sample in a study of regulatory T cells in long-lasting Graves disease. Specified time point: newly diagnosed GD, antithyroid drugs for less than 3 months. Isolated PBMC RNA provided the starting material for the TCR library. Researchers made TCR beta libraries by using iRepertoire HTBI primers and running Arm-PCR on CDR3 regions. MiXCR, applied by TCRdb to the multiplex PCR reads, yields one record per CDR3 protein. The profile shows 300,000 to 400,000 distinct CDR3 sequences, 15% to 20% of them singletons. The data were also submitted as part of a second study, on T cells in Graves' hyperthyroidism and ophthalmopathy.

The sequencing used peripheral blood mononuclear cells (PBMCs), collected at new diagnosis, from a patient treated with antithyroid drugs. Source of these receptors: a man in his forties with Graves disease.

This clonotype occurred many times. The chain carries TRBV7-9 and TRBJ2-7; weak D call: TRBD1 (6 bases). The CDR3 is 12 residues long. The germline V and J ends were trimmed by 3 bases and 6 bases, with 9 bases remaining between them. Germline V CDR1 and CDR2: SEHNR, FQNEAQ (reference sequence). The CDR3 here is CASSFQGSEQYF. CDR3 nucleotide sequence: TGTGCCAGCAGCTTTCAGGGGAGCGAGCAGTACTTC.

Of note for this clonotype: A much larger clone differs from this one at a single base, so this may be a read error. The CDR3 does not end in the conserved phenylalanine or tryptophan, so this is likely a read error. The chain employs TRBV24-1 and TRBJ1-2; no definite D call. The CDR3 extends over 14 amino acids. CDR1 is KGHDR, CDR2 SFDVKD, per germline. Trimming stripped 6 bases from V and 4 bases from J, with 14 bases between. The CDR3 loop is CATSPEGAVYGYTL. CDR3 bases: TGTGCCACCAGTCCTGAGGGCGCAGTCTATGGCTACACCCTC.

V is TRBV20-1 and J is TRBJ2-7; TRBD1 matches 12 bases. The V gene end was trimmed by 6 bases and the J gene end by 4 bases; junction bases not matched to a gene: 1. The V gene's germline CDR1 is DFQATT and CDR2 SNEGSKA (reference sequence). CDR3 size: 12 residues. CDR3 loop: CSAGQGAYEQYF. In nucleotides, the CDR3 is TGCAGTGCGGGACAGGGGGCATACGAGCAGTACTTC.

This clonotype was recorded at least ten times. CDR3 bases: TGTGCCAGCAGCTCGGGACCCTCCTACGAGCAGTACTTC. It specifies CASSSGPSYEQYF. This sequence joins TRBV7-9 and TRBJ2-7, with D perhaps matching TRBD1 or TRBD2 (5 bases each). Per the germline V gene, CDR1 is SEHNR and CDR2 is FQNEAQ (reference sequence). Trimming pared 4 bases from V and 0 bases from J, leaving 7 bases between. The CDR3 sequence is 13 residues long.

This sequence joins TRBV28 and TRBJ1-1; D is undetermined. The V gene lost 6 bases and the J gene lost 4 bases, with 9 bases spanning the gap. The germline V gene has CDR1 MDHEN and CDR2 SYDVKM. CDR3 length: 12 amino acids. CDR3 coding DNA: TGTGCCAGCAGAACCCGACTCACTGAAGCTTTCTTT. Translated: CASRTRLTEAFF.

The table lists this clonotype with many counts. The J gene is TRBJ2-5, the V gene TRBV5-4, with D perhaps matching TRBD1 or TRBD2 (5 bases each). V was pared by 2 bases and J by 5 bases, with 13 bases between. The CDR3 has 14 residues. Looked up from germline, CDR1 is SGHNT and CDR2 is YYREEE (reference sequence). The CDR3 protein is CASSFGTQWETQYF. In DNA, the CDR3 is TGTGCCAGCAGCTTTGGGACCCAGTGGGAGACCCAGTACTTC.

This clonotype appeared many times. The rearrangement links TRBV4-1 to TRBJ1-2; D is possibly TRBD1 (6 bases). Germline loops: CDR1 MGHRA, CDR2 YSYEKL. Trimming left V 4 bases short and J 4 bases short, with 19 bases between. The CDR3 runs to 16 residues. In DNA, the CDR3 is TGCGCCAGCAGCCCAAGGACAGCGACAGCTCGCTATGGCTACACCTTC. Residues: CASSPRTATARYGYTF.

V and J are TRBV9 and TRBJ1-1; D is uncertain. V was pared by 3 bases and J by 1 base, with 4 bases between. The germline V gene encodes CDR1 SGDLS and CDR2 YYNGEE. The CDR3 is 12 residues long. CDR3 DNA sequence: TGTGCCAGCAGCGGGGCGAACACTGAAGCTTTCTTT. Translating gives CASSGANTEAFF.

There are many counts of this clonotype. The chain is built from TRBV9 and TRBJ1-1; the D is unclear. This CDR3 comprises 14 residues. Germline assignment: CDR1 SGDLS and CDR2 YYNGEE. Trimming removed 0 bases from V and 3 bases from J, with 9 bases in between. The CDR3 nucleotides read TGTGCCAGCAGCGTAGCAAGGCAGGACACTGAAGCTTTCTTT. It yields the protein CASSVARQDTEAFF.

The sample holds a few counts of this clonotype. J is TRBJ1-5 and V is TRBV10-3; D is unclear. Germline V gene lookup returns CDR1 ENHRY and CDR2 SYGVKD. Between the trimmed V and J ends, which lost 0 bases and 0 bases, there was a span of 9 bases. This CDR3 is 16 amino acids long. In DNA, the CDR3 is TGTGCCATCAGTGAGTCGAATCAGGATAGCAATCAGCCCCAGCATTTT. Its translation: CAISESNQDSNQPQHF.

The chain has TRBV12-3 or TRBV12-4 and TRBJ2-2; D is possibly TRBD2 (6 bases). V shed 4 bases and J shed 7 bases, with 22 bases lying between them. The CDR3 has 17 residues. The CDR3 sequence is CASSWRVAVGVGGELFF. The DNA of the CDR3 is TGTGCCAGCAGTTGGCGCGTAGCGGTGGGGGTCGGCGGGGAGCTGTTTTTT.

This clonotype was observed a handful of times. This sequence joins TRBV2 and TRBJ1-2, with 8 positions matching TRBD1. Trimming took 11 bases from V and 7 from J; bases not matched to a gene: 9. The CDR3 has 12 amino acids. Germline CDR1 SNHLY, CDR2 FYNNEI. CDR3 sequence: CAGSDRVFGYTF. The CDR3 bases are TGTGCCGGTTCGGACAGGGTCTTTGGCTACACCTTC.

This clonotype was detected ten times or more. The chain has TRBV3-1 and TRBJ2-5, with D perhaps matching TRBD1 or TRBD2 (5 bases each). V lost 4 bases and J lost 1, with 10 bases in between. CDR1 and CDR2 (germline): LGHDT, YNNKEL (reference sequence). This CDR3 comprises 14 residues. The chain's CDR3 is CASSLRDLQETQYF. CDR3 in DNA: TGTGCCAGCAGCCTCCGGGACCTCCAAGAGACCCAGTACTTC.

This chain links TRBV15 with TRBJ2-1; 13 bases are shared with TRBD2. The CDR3 spans 16 residues. Germline assignment: CDR1 LNHNV and CDR2 YYDKDF (reference sequence). J was trimmed by 6 bases and V by 0 bases; bases with no gene match: 2. CDR3 DNA: TGTGCCACCAGCAGAGAACTAGCGGGGGGGCTCAATGAGCAGTTCTTC. Translation gives CATSRELAGGLNEQFF.

This clonotype was recorded many times. The chain uses TRBV7-3 and TRBJ2-1; TRBD2 is a possible D gene (6 bases). The end of the DNA is better explained by TRBJ2-5, so the J call may be wrong. CDR1 is SGHTA, CDR2 FQGTGA, per germline. The length of the CDR3 is 15 residues. CDR3 DNA sequence: TGTGCCAGCAGCTCCGTCGGAGGGCTGGGAGAGACCCAGTACTTC. Encoded protein: CASSSVGGLGETQYF.

This clonotype showed up many times. J is TRBJ1-5 and V is TRBV24-1; TRBD1 is a possible D gene (5 bases). V lost 3 bases, J lost 0 bases, and 11 bases lay in between. This CDR3 comprises 16 residues. The germline V gene has CDR1 KGHDR and CDR2 SFDVKD. The CDR3 nucleotides are TGTGCCACCAGTGATGGGGCAGGGTCTAGCAATCAGCCCCAGCATTTT. Its translation is CATSDGAGSSNQPQHF.

V is TRBV5-1 and J is TRBJ2-1; D remains ambiguous. This CDR3 comprises 15 residues. V shed 0 bases and J shed 1 base, with 8 bases lying between them. Germline V gives CDR1 SGHRS, CDR2 YFSETQ. The CDR3 sequence is CASSLGVQSYNEQFF. In DNA form, the CDR3 reads TGCGCCAGCAGCTTGGGGGTGCAATCCTACAATGAGCAGTTCTTC.

The sample holds many counts of this clonotype. The rearrangement joins TRBV7-8 to TRBJ1-4, with TRBD1 matching over 7 bases. CDR1 SGHVS and CDR2 FQNEAQ come from the germline V gene. J was trimmed by 13 bases and V by 4 bases; bases with no gene match: 12. The CDR3 is made up of 14 amino acids. DNA for the CDR3: TGTGCCAGCAGCTCAAGAACGAGGACAGGCTCACTGTTTTTT. It encodes CASSSRTRTGSLFF.

This clonotype was picked up many times. The chain uses TRBV4-1 and TRBJ2-1; 13 bases fit TRBD2. CDR1 and CDR2 (germline): MGHRA, YSYEKL. This CDR3 spans 17 amino acids. With 4 bases clipped from V and 1 base from J, the junction kept 4 bases outside the gene matches. CDR3: CASSRGLAGPSYNEQFF. The CDR3 DNA reads TGCGCCAGCAGCCGGGGACTAGCGGGGCCTTCCTACAATGAGCAGTTCTTC.

This clonotype has ten or more counts. The chain links TRBV7-2 to TRBJ1-6, with TRBD1 matching over 8 bases. The CDR3 length is 15 residues. With V trimmed by 10 bases and J by 9 bases, 14 bases remained unmatched. Germline CDR1 and CDR2: SGHTA and FQGNSA. The CDR3 sequence: CATTRTGRGGSPLHF. CDR3 coding DNA: TGTGCCACCACAAGGACAGGGCGTGGGGGTTCACCCCTCCACTTT.

This clonotype has a handful of counts. Germline and junction disagree at one end, which may indicate a read error. CDR3 in amino acids: CASREEGGGEQFF. CDR3 DNA sequence: TGTGCCAGCAGGGAAGAGGGGGGCGGCGAGCAGTTCTTC. This chain uses TRBV6-1 with TRBJ2-1; D may match TRBD1 or TRBD2 (6 bases each). The CDR3 has 13 amino acids. Germline CDR1 MNHNS, CDR2 SASEGT.

This clonotype has a count of ten or more. This chain uses TRBV7-2 with TRBJ2-7; a possible D gene is TRBD1 (6 bases). There are 13 residues in the CDR3. Trimming shortened V by 3 bases and J by 3 bases, and 9 bases separated the two germline ends. Germline values: CDR1 SGHTA, CDR2 FQGNSA. The DNA for the CDR3 is TGTGCCAGCAGCTTCACAGGGAACTACGAGCAGTACTTC. It yields the protein CASSFTGNYEQYF.

This clonotype was seen many times. V usage is TRBV4-2 and J usage is TRBJ2-5, with D perhaps TRBD1 (6 bases). Germline V lookup: CDR1 LGHNA, CDR2 YNFKEQ. This CDR3 comprises 15 residues. V lost 3 bases, J lost 1 base, and 12 bases lay in between. As DNA, the CDR3 is TGTGCCAGCAGCCAGGTGGGACAAACCCAAGAGACCCAGTACTTC. Encoded protein: CASSQVGQTQETQYF.

This rearrangement joins TRBV7-2 to TRBJ1-4; D unresolved. This CDR3 spans 13 amino acids. Trimming pared 8 bases from V and 8 bases from J, leaving 15 bases between. Germline V lookup: CDR1 SGHTA, CDR2 FQGNSA. The CDR3 nucleotides are TGTGCCAGCGGACTGGGTGCGGGGGAAAAACTGTTTTTT. It codes for CASGLGAGEKLFF.

This clonotype was recorded many times. The chain uses TRBV20-1 and TRBJ2-1; 9 nucleotides line up with TRBD2. The ends lost 7 bases at V and 7 bases at J; junction bases unmatched: 5. This CDR3 region has 12 residues. The germline V gene has CDR1 DFQATT and CDR2 SNEGSKA (reference sequence). Written as DNA, the CDR3 is TGCAGTGGTGGCGGGGGGGGGAATGAGCAGTTCTTC. This codes for CSGGGGGNEQFF.

There are many counts of this clonotype. The chain is built from TRBV5-1 and TRBJ2-5; D not resolved. In germline, CDR1 is SGHRS, CDR2 YFSETQ. V lost 4 bases, J lost 3 bases, and 4 bases lay in between. CDR3 length: 11 residues. In nucleotides, the CDR3 is TGCGCCAGCAGCCACGAAGAGACCCAGTACTTC. Its protein product is CASSHEETQYF.